Presented here are 17 T cell receptor beta chains from one specimen sequenced in a study of breast tumors, draining lymph nodes, adjacent tissues. The lymph nodes were axillary draining lymph nodes from breast cancer patients. Each CDR3 protein gets one entry after TCRdb re-called the multiplex PCR reads with MiXCR. The sample lists about 230,000 distinct CDR3 sequences; around 32% were seen once. The sample was axillary lymph node tissue. All receptors come from a female donor with breast cancer. Some clones in this sample may be carry-over from other donors' samples.

Comment on this clonotype: The CDR3 does not close with the conserved phenylalanine or tryptophan, likely indicating a read error. No DNA is shown, since the ends of the CDR3 on it are uncertain; the CDR3 is the one TCRdb lists. The chain carries TRBV14 and TRBJ1-6; the listed D gene, TRBD1, was not tested against the DNA. The CDR3 region is 9 residues in length, termini included. CDR1 and CDR2 from the germline V gene are SGHDN and FVKESK. CDR3 sequence: CASSPGQRR.

This clonotype was seen at least ten times. The chain has TRBV11-2 and TRBJ1-1; D gene unclear. The CDR3 consists of 10 residues. V lost 8 bases and J lost 11, with 12 bases in between. Germline V gene data show CDR1 as SGHAT and CDR2 as FQNNGV. CDR3 region: CASGLSVAFF. In nucleotides, the CDR3 is TGTGCCAGCGGGCTCTCAGTGGCTTTCTTT.

This clonotype was seen just once. V and J are TRBV9 and TRBJ2-5; TRBD2 agrees at 9 bases. Unmatched junction bases numbered 8, after V lost 3 bases and J lost 5 bases. CDR3 length equals 15 residues. Germline CDR1 and CDR2: SGDLS and YYNGEE. CDR3 nucleotides: TGTGCCAGCAGCGGAATAGCGGGAGCAGATGAGACCCAGTACTTC. Encoded protein: CASSGIAGADETQYF.

This clonotype was recorded at least ten times. The V gene is TRBV29-1, the J gene TRBJ2-5; D is uncertain. The ends were cut back, 6 bases at V and 1 base at J, with 12 bases in the middle. The CDR3 length is 13 residues. CDR1 and CDR2 (germline): SQVTM, ANQGSEA. This CDR3 is CSVLSGSQETQYF. The CDR3 nucleotides are TGCAGCGTCCTATCGGGTAGCCAAGAGACCCAGTACTTC.

Worth noting for this clonotype: Its ends do not fully match the called genes, so a read error is possible. V is TRBV7-9 and J is TRBJ2-3; weak D call: TRBD1 (8 bases). The CDR3 runs 13 residues. The germline V gene encodes CDR1 SEHNR and CDR2 FQNEAQ (reference sequence). CDR3 residues: CAGSFQGAGEQYF. CDR3 in DNA: TGTGCCGGCAGCTTCCAGGGGGCGGGGGAGCAGTACTTT. Full variable domain (rest looked up from reference TRBV7-9 and TRBJ2-3): DTGVSQNPRHKITKRGQNVTFRCDPISEHNRLYWYRQTLGQGPEFLTYFQNEAQLEKSRLLSDRFSAERPKGSFSTLEIQRTEQGDSAMYLCAGSFQGAGEQYFGPGTRLTVL.

This clonotype was seen repeatedly, ten times or more. V is TRBV4-3 and J is TRBJ2-7; TRBD2 matches 11 bases. The J segment lost 1 base and the V segment lost 1 base, leaving 0 bases of the junction unmatched. The CDR3 is 15 amino acids. Germline V lookup: CDR1 LGHNA, CDR2 YSLEER. CDR3 nucleotides: TGCGCCAGCAGCCAAGGACTAGCGGGGTCCTACGAGCAGTACTTC. Protein product: CASSQGLAGSYEQYF.

The chain combines TRBV9 with TRBJ1-6, with TRBD1 matching over 9 bases. This CDR3 spans 14 amino acids. Trimming took 3 bases from V and 13 from J; bases not matched to a gene: 8. Germline V gene data show CDR1 as SGDLS and CDR2 as YYNGEE. CDR3 residues: CASSGGTGNQPLHF. As DNA, the CDR3 is TGTGCCAGCAGCGGGGGGACAGGGAATCAGCCCCTCCACTTT.

This clonotype was recorded many times. This chain links TRBV5-5 with TRBJ2-7, with 14 bases identical to TRBD2. CDR3 length: 18 residues. V lost 3 bases and J lost 1; bases outside the gene matches: 9. CDR1 and CDR2 (germline): SGHKS, YYEKEE (reference sequence). The CDR3: CASSSGLAGDFSSYEQYF. DNA of the CDR3: TGTGCCAGCAGCTCGGGACTAGCGGGAGACTTCTCTTCCTACGAGCAGTACTTC.

Comments on this clonotype: A read error may be the cause here, since a much bigger clone is one base away. The gene calls are TRBV6-5 and TRBJ2-3, with TRBD2 as a possible D gene (6 bases). Germline lookup yields CDR1 MNHEY and CDR2 SVGAGI. The CDR3 sequence is 15 residues long. The V and J ends lost 3 bases and 4 bases respectively, with 14 bases between them. DNA of the CDR3: TGTGCCAGCAGTTATGGCAGGGAGGTTCCAGATACGCAGTATTTT. This encodes CASSYGREVPDTQYF.

The chain has TRBV20-1 and TRBJ2-5; 14 bases map to TRBD2. The V and J ends lost 6 bases and 4 bases, in that order; junction bases with no gene match: 7. Germline CDR1 reads DFQATT; CDR2 reads SNEGSKA (reference sequence). This CDR3 has 15 residues. The CDR3, as DNA: TGCAGTGCGGACGGGACTAGCGGGAGTGTAGAGACCCAGTACTTC. Amino acids: CSADGTSGSVETQYF.

This clonotype was detected ten times or more. The genes are TRBV29-1 and TRBJ2-7, with D unresolved. This CDR3 is 14 amino acids long. Germline assignment: CDR1 SQVTM and CDR2 ANQGSEA. Trimming cost V 1 base and J 2 bases, with 12 bases left between them. The CDR3 region is CSVEGAGRPYEQYF. CDR3 coding DNA: TGCAGCGTTGAAGGGGCAGGTAGACCCTACGAGCAGTACTTC.

The chain has TRBV19 and TRBJ1-6, with a tentative D call TRBD1 (6 bases). CDR1 and CDR2 from the germline V gene are LNHDA and SQIVND (reference sequence). The CDR3 consists of 15 residues. In DNA form, the CDR3 reads TGTGCTAGAAAGGGCGGCGGGGGCGGTGATTCACCCCTCCACTTT. This encodes CARKGGGGGDSPLHF.

This clonotype was recorded many times. The chain employs TRBV5-4 and TRBJ1-2; no clear D gene. The CDR3 consists of 13 residues. Germline V gene sequence: CDR1 SGHNT, CDR2 YYREEE (reference sequence). Trimming removed 4 bases at V and 2 bases at J, with 9 bases between. As DNA, the CDR3 is TGTGCCAGCAGCCGAGGCACGAACTATGGCTACACCTTC. Amino acids: CASSRGTNYGYTF.

This clonotype was found many times. The rearrangement links TRBV11-3 to TRBJ2-3; 12 bases are a match to TRBD2. With 4 bases clipped from V and 0 bases from J, the junction kept 5 bases outside the gene matches. Germline V gives CDR1 SGHNT, CDR2 YENEEA. The CDR3 length is 17 residues. CDR3 sequence (DNA): TGTGCCAGCAGCTCACGACTAGCGGGGGTTAGCACAGATACGCAGTATTTT. Residues: CASSSRLAGVSTDTQYF.

This clonotype showed up many times. This sequence joins TRBV27 and TRBJ1-5, with 7 bases matching TRBD1. The CDR3 runs 15 residues. Germline V gives CDR1 MNHEY, CDR2 SMNVEV (reference sequence). The J segment lost 4 bases and the V segment lost 4 bases, leaving 7 bases of the junction unmatched. The CDR3 loop is CASSSQGRANQPQHF. For the CDR3, the DNA is TGTGCCAGCAGTTCACAGGGGAGGGCAAATCAGCCCCAGCATTTT.

This clonotype was observed many times. This sequence joins TRBV20-1 and TRBJ2-7; D remains ambiguous. V lost 3 bases and J 4 bases, leaving 7 bases between the germline ends. The CDR3 has 11 amino acids. The V gene's germline CDR1 is DFQATT and CDR2 SNEGSKA (reference sequence). The CDR3 DNA sequence: TGCAGTGCTAGTTATGGGTACGAGCAGTACTTC. Amino acids: CSASYGYEQYF.

In the case of this clonotype: Possible read error: a much larger clone is one base away. The V and J genes are TRBV2 and TRBJ1-1; TRBD1 matches at 7 bases. The CDR3 totals 14 residues. CDR1 is SNHLY and CDR2 is FYNNEI in the germline V gene. The CDR3 loop reads CASRLTGANTEASF. CDR3 bases: TGTGCCAGCAGGCTAACAGGGGCGAACACTGAAGCTTCCTTT.